The 8 T cell receptor beta chains below all came from one sample that was sequenced in a study of CD8 T cells in Susac syndrome. The RNA, about 0.45 to 1 ug, was put through reverse transcription using random hexamers. Each CDR3 protein is one row after TCRdb ran MiXCR on the immunoSEQ multiplex PCR reads. Here the sample spans 200,000 to 300,000 distinct CDR3 sequences, just over 90% being singletons. Sample: CD4+ T cells from PBMCs. The origin of the receptors is a human donor with multiple sclerosis.

The gene calls are TRBV12-3 or TRBV12-4 and TRBJ2-2; 9 bases agree with TRBD2. This CDR3 comprises 15 residues. V lost 3 bases and J lost 7; bases outside the gene matches: 6. CDR3 in DNA: TGTGCCAGCAGTTTGGCGGGAGGGCCTAACGGGGAGCTGTTTTTT. It yields the protein CASSLAGGPNGELFF.

V and J are TRBV24-1 and TRBJ1-2; 7 bases match TRBD1. This CDR3 is 15 amino acids long. Germline V CDR1 and CDR2: KGHDR, SFDVKD. After removal of 3 bases from V and 4 bases from J, the junction contained 7 bases not matched to a gene. CDR3 nucleotide sequence: TGTGCCACCAGTGATCCTGGGACAGCCGTCTATGGCTACACCTTC. As protein: CATSDPGTAVYGYTF.

This sequence joins TRBV29-1 and TRBJ2-7; D remains ambiguous. Deletions cut 5 bases from V and 8 bases from J, with 10 bases between. CDR3 length: 10 amino acids. CDR1 is SQVTM, CDR2 ANQGSEA, per germline. The CDR3 loop reads CSVTTTQQYF. In DNA form, the CDR3 reads TGCAGCGTTACGACAACTCAGCAGTACTTC.

This chain joins TRBV7-3 and TRBJ2-5, with 7 nucleotides matching TRBD2. The germline V gene has CDR1 SGHTA and CDR2 FQGTGA. This CDR3 has 15 residues. The ends lost 2 bases at V and 4 bases at J; junction bases unmatched: 7. The CDR3 DNA follows: TGTGCCAGCAGCTTATCCCCGTGGGGGGGAGAGACCCAGTACTTC. Encoded protein: CASSLSPWGGETQYF.

The chain is built from TRBV5-1 and TRBJ2-5; tentatively, D is TRBD2 (5 bases). The CDR3 is 13 residues long. Germline values: CDR1 SGHRS, CDR2 YFSETQ. Trimming pared 4 bases from V and 5 bases from J, leaving 12 bases between. The CDR3 here is CASSARRLETQYF. The CDR3 nucleotides read TGCGCCAGCAGCGCCCGGAGGTTGGAGACCCAGTACTTC.

The chain carries TRBV12-3 or TRBV12-4 and TRBJ2-5, with D unresolved. This CDR3 has 14 residues. V was clipped by 7 bases and J by 0 bases, with 12 bases between them. CDR3: CASKSVGYQETQYF. CDR3 in DNA: TGTGCCAGCAAATCCGTGGGGTACCAAGAGACCCAGTACTTC.

The chain is built from TRBV4-2 and TRBJ2-3; D unresolved. The germline V and J ends were trimmed by 1 base and 4 bases, with 9 bases remaining between them. CDR1 is LGHNA and CDR2 is YNFKEQ in the germline V gene. This CDR3 comprises 14 residues. Written as DNA, the CDR3 is TGTGCCAGCAGCCAAGGGCCCTGGGCAGATACGCAGTATTTT. Translating it yields CASSQGPWADTQYF.

This chain links TRBV12-3 or TRBV12-4 with TRBJ1-5; 9 nucleotides agree with TRBD1. CDR3 length: 13 residues. Trimming removed 9 bases from V and 6 bases from J; junction bases left unmatched: 6. CDR3 residues: CASRGQGSQPQHF. The CDR3 bases are TGTGCCAGTCGAGGACAGGGGAGTCAGCCCCAGCATTTT.